This note documents a single T cell receptor (beta chain) sequence. This entry comes from a study of blood T cell repertoires in COVID-19. The authors' processing: For nucleated cells, counts were estimated from reference gene primer amplification. Assay used: immunoSEQ multiplex PCR; TCRdb lists only in-frame clones, some missing. Clone size and V and J calls were adopted from that table, with D and trimming inferred from the DNA. The data show under 400,000 clones, with 88% seen just once and 1.5% to 2% held by the top ten. Germline V gene data show CDR1 as SGHDT and CDR2 as YYEEEE. The CDR3 totals 14 residues. Trimming stripped 1 base from V and 0 bases from J, with 8 bases between.

Sequences were obtained from peripheral blood. This sequence originates from a woman in her 30s with COVID-19, enrolled during active disease. The rearrangement joins TRBV5-6 to TRBJ2-7; possibly TRBD1 for D (5 bases). The CDR3 DNA reads TGTGCCAGCAGCTTGTACAGGAGCTCCTACGAGCAGTACTTC. It encodes CASSLYRSSYEQYF.